This is a list of T cell receptor beta chains from one sample in a study of OX40 agonist ivuxolimab in advanced cancers. The protocol was immunoSEQ multiplex PCR, while the TCRdb copy is restricted to in-frame clones and leaves out a portion. This repertoire shows about 61,000 clones, 82% found once; its top ten account for around 0.47%. This sample comprised CD4+ or CD8+ T cells sorted from blood, obtained in a trial of the OX40 agonist ivuxolimab. These receptors all come from an adult with an advanced solid tumor such as melanoma, head and neck, liver or kidney cancer. The CDR3 runs from the conserved cysteine through the conserved F or W. The D gene is left open where the match is weak. Rows give clone size only sometimes, using once, few, many, or a class for an expanded clone.

V gene: TRBV6-1
clone size: .
J gene: TRBJ1-1
D gene: .
CDR3 protein: CASSPLFGGNTEAFF
CDR3 DNA: TGTGCCAGCAGTCCCTTGTTTGGGGGGAACACTGAAGCTTTCTTT

V gene: TRBV10-3
clone size: .
J gene: TRBJ1-2
D gene: .
CDR3 protein: CAISEDQGNGYTF
CDR3 DNA: TGTGCCATCAGTGAGGATCAGGGGAATGGCTACACCTTC

V gene: TRBV9
clone size: .
J gene: TRBJ2-4
D gene: .
CDR3 protein: CASSGDLGPGIQYF
CDR3 DNA: TGTGCCAGCAGCGGGGATCTTGGTCCGGGCATTCAGTACTTC

V gene: TRBV11-2
clone size: few
J gene: TRBJ2-7
D gene: TRBD2
CDR3 protein: CASSLSGLGHYEQYF
CDR3 DNA: TGTGCCAGCAGCTTATCAGGACTAGGTCACTACGAGCAGTACTTC

V gene: TRBV5-1
clone size: once
J gene: TRBJ2-3
D gene: .
CDR3 protein: CASSPRTASTDTQYF
CDR3 DNA: TGCGCCAGCAGCCCAAGGACTGCTAGCACAGATACGCAGTATTTT

V gene: TRBV25-1
clone size: once
J gene: TRBJ1-1
D gene: .
CDR3 protein: CASSESYWGAEAFF
CDR3 DNA: TGTGCCAGCAGTGAATCTTACTGGGGCGCTGAAGCTTTCTTT

V gene: TRBV5-1
clone size: .
J gene: TRBJ1-2
D gene: .
CDR3 protein: CASSLVGIRDDYGYTF
CDR3 DNA: TGCGCCAGCAGCTTGGTTGGGATCCGAGACGACTATGGCTACACCTTC

V gene: TRBV11-3
clone size: .
J gene: TRBJ2-2
D gene: TRBD2
CDR3 protein: CASSSSRGLAGGPTGELFF
CDR3 DNA: TGTGCCAGCAGCTCCAGTCGGGGACTAGCGGGAGGACCAACCGGGGAGCTGTTTTTT

V gene: TRBV4-1
clone size: .
J gene: TRBJ2-1
D gene: TRBD2
CDR3 protein: CASSHLEGGRADEQFF
CDR3 DNA: TGCGCCAGCAGCCACCTAGAAGGCGGGAGGGCCGATGAGCAGTTCTTC

V gene: TRBV2
clone size: .
J gene: TRBJ2-5
D gene: .
CDR3 protein: CASTADGYQETQYF
CDR3 DNA: TGTGCCAGCACCGCAGACGGATACCAAGAGACCCAGTACTTC

V gene: TRBV5-1
clone size: once
J gene: TRBJ2-7
D gene: TRBD1
CDR3 protein: CASSSRDRGTYEQYF
CDR3 DNA: TGCGCCAGCAGCTCCCGGGACAGGGGAACCTACGAGCAGTACTTC

V gene: TRBV5-1
clone size: .
J gene: TRBJ1-6
D gene: .
CDR3 protein: CASSPFVDSPLHF
CDR3 DNA: TGCGCCAGCAGCCCATTCGTAGATTCACCCCTCCACTTT

V gene: TRBV28
clone size: .
J gene: TRBJ1-2
D gene: .
CDR3 protein: CASSTGGTNYGYTF
CDR3 DNA: TGTGCCAGCAGTACCGGGGGCACAAACTATGGCTACACCTTC

V gene: TRBV2
clone size: medium-sized
J gene: TRBJ1-1
D gene: TRBD1
CDR3 protein: CASSETGVGDTEAFF
CDR3 DNA: TGTGCCAGCAGTGAGACAGGGGTCGGGGACACTGAAGCTTTCTTT

V gene: TRBV7-8
clone size: .
J gene: TRBJ2-7
D gene: .
CDR3 protein: CASSLTGPPYEQYF
CDR3 DNA: TGTGCCAGCAGCTTAACGGGGCCTCCTTACGAGCAGTACTTC

V gene: TRBV4-1
clone size: .
J gene: TRBJ2-5
D gene: TRBD1
CDR3 protein: CASSPGAGGTETQYF
CDR3 DNA: TGCGCCAGCAGCCCTGGGGCAGGGGGCACAGAGACCCAGTACTTC

V gene: TRBV5-1
clone size: .
J gene: TRBJ2-3
D gene: TRBD2
CDR3 protein: CASSEWTSGSTDTQYF
CDR3 DNA: TGCGCCAGCAGCGAATGGACTAGCGGGAGCACAGATACGCAGTATTTT

V gene: TRBV6-1
clone size: .
J gene: TRBJ2-4
D gene: TRBD1
CDR3 protein: CASSEADRLTQRF
CDR3 DNA: TGTGCCAGCAGTGAAGCGGACAGGTTGACCCAACGCTTC

V gene: TRBV7-9
clone size: .
J gene: TRBJ2-2
D gene: .
CDR3 protein: CASSLEAGELFF
CDR3 DNA: TGTGCCAGCAGCCTTGAGGCCGGGGAGCTGTTTTTT

V gene: TRBV29-1
clone size: once
J gene: TRBJ1-1
D gene: .
CDR3 protein: CSVEGGGYTEAFF
CDR3 DNA: TGCAGCGTTGAAGGGGGGGGCTACACTGAAGCTTTCTTT

V gene: TRBV6-7
clone size: .
J gene: TRBJ1-1
D gene: TRBD1
CDR3 protein: CASGRGHEAFF
CDR3 DNA: TGTGCCAGCGGAAGGGGGCATGAAGCTTTCTTT

V gene: TRBV21-1
clone size: .
J gene: TRBJ2-7
D gene: .
CDR3 protein: CASPPTSGRISVAYEQYF
CDR3 DNA: TGTGCCAGCCCGCCGACTAGCGGGAGGATATCAGTAGCCTACGAGCAGTACTTC

V gene: TRBV7-9
clone size: .
J gene: TRBJ2-1
D gene: .
CDR3 protein: CASTDTDFSYNEQFF
CDR3 DNA: TGTGCCAGCACTGACACAGACTTCTCCTACAATGAGCAGTTCTTC

V gene: TRBV28
clone size: .
J gene: TRBJ2-5
D gene: .
CDR3 protein: CASSLQLQETQYF
CDR3 DNA: TGTGCCAGCAGTTTACAGCTCCAAGAGACCCAGTACTTC

V gene: TRBV4-3
clone size: .
J gene: TRBJ1-5
D gene: .
CDR3 protein: CASSQDASTNQPQHF
CDR3 DNA: TGCGCCAGCAGCCAAGACGCAAGCACCAATCAGCCCCAGCATTTT

V gene: TRBV28
clone size: .
J gene: TRBJ1-3
D gene: .
CDR3 protein: CASSSRPQDTIYF
CDR3 DNA: TGTGCCAGCAGTTCCCGACCCCAGGACACCATATATTTT

V gene: TRBV12-2
clone size: .
J gene: TRBJ1-1
D gene: .
CDR3 protein: CASRRGSNTEAFF
CDR3 DNA: TGTGCAAGTCGGAGGGGGAGCAACACTGAAGCTTTCTTT

V gene: TRBV5-4
clone size: .
J gene: TRBJ1-2
D gene: .
CDR3 protein: CASSRGGAYGYTF
CDR3 DNA: TGTGCCAGCAGCCGGGGGGGGGCCTATGGCTACACCTTC

V gene: TRBV28
clone size: .
J gene: TRBJ2-7
D gene: TRBD2
CDR3 protein: CATSSSGGTYEQYF
CDR3 DNA: TGTGCCACCTCGTCGTCCGGGGGGACCTACGAGCAGTACTTC

V gene: TRBV5-1
clone size: .
J gene: TRBJ2-1
D gene: .
CDR3 protein: CASSLGLDNEQFF
CDR3 DNA: TGCGCCAGCAGCCTGGGACTGGACAATGAGCAGTTCTTC

V gene: TRBV2
clone size: .
J gene: TRBJ2-1
D gene: TRBD1
CDR3 protein: CASSSGTGNEQFF
CDR3 DNA: TGTGCCAGCAGCTCCGGGACAGGGAATGAGCAGTTCTTC

V gene: TRBV5-4
clone size: .
J gene: TRBJ1-3
D gene: .
CDR3 protein: CASSLDAGNTIYF
CDR3 DNA: TGTGCCAGCAGCTTGGACGCCGGAAACACCATATATTTT

V gene: TRBV28
clone size: .
J gene: TRBJ1-5
D gene: TRBD1
CDR3 protein: CASSPNLRGRQPQHF
CDR3 DNA: TGTGCCAGCAGTCCGAACCTCAGGGGGAGACAGCCCCAGCATTTT

V gene: TRBV9
clone size: .
J gene: TRBJ2-3
D gene: TRBD2
CDR3 protein: CASSAGLAGGITDTQYF
CDR3 DNA: TGTGCCAGCAGCGCGGGACTAGCGGGAGGGATCACAGATACGCAGTATTTT

V gene: TRBV10-3
clone size: .
J gene: TRBJ2-7
D gene: TRBD1
CDR3 protein: CAIRPGQTYEQYF
CDR3 DNA: TGTGCCATCAGACCGGGACAGACCTACGAGCAGTACTTC

V gene: TRBV7-9
clone size: .
J gene: TRBJ2-1
D gene: .
CDR3 protein: CASSLALTGINEQFF
CDR3 DNA: TGTGCCAGCAGCTTAGCGTTAACGGGAATCAATGAGCAGTTCTTC

V gene: TRBV30
clone size: .
J gene: TRBJ1-5
D gene: .
CDR3 protein: CAWSDQTTQPQHF
CDR3 DNA: TGTGCCTGGAGTGACCAGACTACTCAGCCCCAGCATTTT

V gene: TRBV27
clone size: .
J gene: TRBJ2-1
D gene: .
CDR3 protein: CASTKGDPSSYNEQFF
CDR3 DNA: TGTGCCAGCACCAAGGGGGACCCGAGTTCCTACAATGAGCAGTTCTTC

V gene: TRBV10-1
clone size: .
J gene: TRBJ2-2
D gene: .
CDR3 protein: CASSESYDGELFF
CDR3 DNA: TGCGCCAGCAGTGAGTCGTATGACGGGGAGCTGTTTTTT

V gene: TRBV5-6
clone size: .
J gene: TRBJ2-2
D gene: TRBD1
CDR3 protein: CASSRDLPGQGSFTGELFF
CDR3 DNA: TGTGCCAGCAGCCGAGATTTACCGGGACAGGGATCATTCACCGGGGAGCTGTTTTTT

V gene: TRBV18
clone size: .
J gene: TRBJ1-2
D gene: .
CDR3 protein: CASSPSDLREGGYTF
CDR3 DNA: TGTGCCAGCTCACCATCCGACCTCAGGGAAGGCGGCTACACCTTC

V gene: TRBV5-1
clone size: .
J gene: TRBJ2-7
D gene: TRBD2
CDR3 protein: CASSYTSGTFYEQYF
CDR3 DNA: TGCGCCAGCAGTTATACTAGCGGTACTTTCTACGAGCAGTACTTC

V gene: TRBV6-4
clone size: .
J gene: TRBJ2-3
D gene: .
CDR3 protein: CASSLLITDTQYF
CDR3 DNA: TGTGCCAGCAGCCTCCTCATCACAGATACGCAGTATTTT

V gene: TRBV10-3
clone size: .
J gene: TRBJ2-3
D gene: TRBD2
CDR3 protein: CAISESVGGTSGSTDTQYF
CDR3 DNA: TGTGCCATCAGTGAGTCGGTCGGGGGGACTAGCGGGTCTACAGATACGCAGTATTTT

V gene: TRBV19
clone size: .
J gene: TRBJ1-5
D gene: .
CDR3 protein: CASRGSQIYQPQHF
CDR3 DNA: TGTGCCAGTAGGGGATCTCAAATCTATCAGCCCCAGCATTTT

V gene: TRBV15
clone size: .
J gene: TRBJ2-7
D gene: TRBD2
CDR3 protein: CATSRGTSGRAYEQYF
CDR3 DNA: TGTGCCACCAGCAGGGGAACTAGCGGGAGGGCCTACGAGCAGTACTTC

V gene: TRBV10-3
clone size: once
J gene: TRBJ1-1
D gene: TRBD1
CDR3 protein: CAISESGQANTEAFF
CDR3 DNA: TGTGCCATCAGTGAGTCTGGACAGGCGAACACTGAAGCTTTCTTT

V gene: TRBV10-3
clone size: .
J gene: TRBJ2-7
D gene: .
CDR3 protein: CAISEEVGYEQYF
CDR3 DNA: TGTGCCATCAGTGAAGAAGTCGGGTACGAGCAGTACTTC

V gene: TRBV5-1
clone size: .
J gene: TRBJ1-1
D gene: .
CDR3 protein: CASSLSNTEAFF
CDR3 DNA: TGCGCCAGCAGCTTGTCCAACACTGAAGCTTTCTTT

V gene: TRBV9
clone size: .
J gene: TRBJ2-7
D gene: TRBD1
CDR3 protein: CASSVAFQGALYEQYF
CDR3 DNA: TGTGCCAGCAGCGTAGCTTTCCAGGGGGCCCTCTACGAGCAGTACTTC